These T cell receptor beta chains were read from a single sample in a study of blood T cell repertoires in COVID-19. Sequencing was performed with immunoSEQ multiplex PCR; in TCRdb, only in-frame clones are kept and a portion is missing. Of roughly 360,000 clones listed, around 83% are singletons. Sequenced input: PBMCs or T cells enriched from blood (not recorded which). The origin of the receptors is a woman between 50 and 59 years old who had recovered from COVID-19. The CDR3 runs from the conserved cysteine through the conserved F or W. Fields, in order: V gene, D gene, J gene, clone size, CDR3 protein, CDR3 DNA. D genes are given only for firm matches. A clone size is listed for some rows: how often the clone was seen (once, few, many), or a class if it is expanded.

TRBV2	TRBD1	TRBJ2-2	NA	CASGQGYTGELFF	TGTGCCAGCGGACAGGGATACACCGGGGAGCTGTTTTTT
TRBV19	NA	TRBJ1-1	NA	CASSRSDSLVAEAFF	TGTGCCAGTAGTAGATCGGACAGCCTGGTGGCTGAAGCTTTCTTT
TRBV11-2	TRBD1	TRBJ1-6	once	CASSSGQRNNSPLHF	TGTGCCAGCAGCTCGGGACAGCGGAATAATTCACCCCTCCACTTT
TRBV19	NA	TRBJ1-1	NA	CASNAGRGYTEAFF	TGTGCCAGTAACGCGGGGCGGGGGTACACTGAAGCTTTCTTT
TRBV5-1	TRBD2	TRBJ2-3	NA	CASRQGLAGVSDTQYF	TGCGCCAGCAGGCAAGGACTAGCGGGAGTATCAGATACGCAGTATTTT
TRBV4-1	TRBD1	TRBJ1-2	NA	CASSQDTGAAGFNYGYTF	TGCGCCAGCAGCCAAGACACAGGGGCGGCGGGTTTTAACTATGGCTACACCTTC
TRBV12-3/TRBV12-4	NA	TRBJ1-6	NA	CASSLGRSPLHF	TGTGCCAGCAGCCTCGGGAGATCACCCCTCCACTTT
TRBV5-5	TRBD2	TRBJ2-7	few	CASSYQLAGAGGHEQYF	TGTGCCAGCAGCTACCAGCTGGCGGGAGCTGGAGGCCACGAGCAGTACTTC
TRBV7-2	TRBD1	TRBJ1-2	NA	CASSLTGGDRAYGYTF	TGTGCCAGCAGCTTAACGGGAGGGGACAGGGCCTATGGCTACACCTTC
TRBV7-6	TRBD1	TRBJ1-4	NA	CASSLDPLTGGEKLFF	TGTGCCAGCAGCTTGGACCCGCTGACAGGGGGTGAAAAACTGTTTTTT
TRBV3-1/TRBV3-2	NA	TRBJ2-7	few	CASSHRERSYEQYF	TGTGCCAGCAGCCATCGGGAACGCTCCTACGAGCAGTACTTC
TRBV30	NA	TRBJ1-1	few	CAWSAAVGVGAFF	TGTGCCTGGAGTGCCGCGGTCGGGGTGGGGGCTTTCTTT
TRBV11-2	TRBD2	TRBJ2-2	NA	CASSFTSGVTGELFF	TGTGCCAGCAGCTTTACTAGCGGGGTCACCGGGGAGCTGTTTTTT
TRBV28	NA	TRBJ1-1	NA	CASSFLGTEAFF	TGTGCCAGCAGTTTCCTCGGCACTGAAGCTTTCTTT
TRBV6-2/TRBV6-3	NA	TRBJ1-1	NA	CASSPHLTTARNTEAFF	TGTGCCAGCAGTCCACACCTTACGACAGCTAGGAACACTGAAGCTTTCTTT
TRBV6-2/TRBV6-3	TRBD1	TRBJ1-4	NA	CASSYPDRISSGLFF	TGTGCCAGCAGTTACCCGGACAGGATCTCGTCGGGACTGTTTTTT
TRBV7-9	NA	TRBJ2-7	NA	CASGLPGSYEQYF	TGTGCCAGCGGTCTGCCGGGGTCCTACGAGCAGTACTTC
TRBV7-6	TRBD2	TRBJ2-1	NA	CASSLASGGGSLYEQFF	TGTGCCAGCAGCTTAGCGTCAGGAGGCGGGAGTTTGTATGAGCAGTTCTTC
TRBV2	TRBD1	TRBJ1-5	NA	CASDSAPGTGNQPQHF	TGTGCCAGCGATTCCGCCCCCGGGACAGGCAATCAGCCCCAGCATTTT
TRBV12-1	NA	TRBJ2-3	NA	CASSLPCGSGPDTQYF	TGTGCCAGCAGCCTCCCTTGCGGGAGCGGACCAGATACGCAGTATTTT
TRBV28	NA	TRBJ2-7	NA	CASSTDRLSYEQYF	TGTGCCAGCAGTACCGACAGACTTTCCTACGAGCAGTACTTC
TRBV28	TRBD1	TRBJ2-1	NA	CASSLPIQGKSEQFF	TGTGCCAGCAGCCTCCCAATACAGGGGAAGAGTGAGCAGTTCTTC
TRBV6-1	NA	TRBJ1-2	NA	CASSERGGYGYTF	TGTGCCAGCAGTGAAAGGGGGGGGTATGGCTACACCTTC
TRBV11-2	NA	TRBJ1-4	NA	CASSFGFGGEKLFF	TGTGCCAGCAGCTTCGGGTTTGGGGGGGAAAAACTGTTTTTT
TRBV7-9	TRBD2	TRBJ2-5	NA	CASSLVIGLAAVPAWTQYF	TGTGCCAGCAGCTTAGTTATTGGACTAGCGGCGGTCCCGGCGTGGACCCAGTACTTC
TRBV11-2	NA	TRBJ1-2	NA	CASSPLEQRTYGYTF	TGTGCCAGCAGCCCTCTGGAACAGCGGACCTATGGCTACACCTTC
TRBV19	NA	TRBJ1-6	NA	CASSDTVGQQSPLHF	TGTGCCAGTAGCGATACCGTAGGACAACAGTCACCCCTCCACTTT
TRBV5-4	TRBD1	TRBJ1-4	NA	CASSLGGQAAEKLFF	TGTGCCAGCAGCTTGGGGGGACAGGCGGCTGAAAAACTGTTTTTT
TRBV5-8	TRBD1	TRBJ2-2	NA	CASPTQLTGLHTYTGELFF	TGTGCCAGCCCCACCCAATTGACAGGGCTCCACACCTACACCGGGGAGCTGTTTTTT
TRBV4-1	TRBD1	TRBJ1-5	NA	CASSQAQVGRGPLNQPQHF	TGCGCCAGCAGCCAAGCACAGGTAGGCAGGGGGCCTTTGAATCAGCCCCAGCATTTT
TRBV25-1	NA	TRBJ1-4	NA	CASSGTGQTLNEKLFF	TGTGCCAGCAGTGGCACAGGACAGACTCTTAATGAAAAACTGTTTTTT
TRBV7-6	NA	TRBJ1-1	NA	CASSLMGEANIEAFF	TGTGCCAGCAGCTTAATGGGTGAGGCAAATATTGAAGCTTTCTTT
TRBV5-1	NA	TRBJ2-5	NA	CASSQRAGETQYF	TGCGCCAGCAGTCAGCGGGCTGGAGAGACCCAGTACTTC
TRBV7-6	NA	TRBJ1-1	NA	CASSDLLPGGANTEAFF	TGTGCCAGCAGCGACCTCCTCCCCGGGGGGGCTAACACTGAAGCTTTCTTT
TRBV4-3	NA	TRBJ2-3	NA	CASSRGVGGGTDTQYF	TGCGCCAGCAGCCGAGGGGTCGGGGGAGGCACAGATACGCAGTATTTT
TRBV7-9	NA	TRBJ1-1	NA	CASTRTETMNTEAFF	TGTGCCAGCACCCGGACAGAGACCATGAACACTGAAGCTTTCTTT
TRBV10-3	TRBD1	TRBJ1-2	NA	CAISELGDRGGYTF	TGTGCCATCAGTGAGCTTGGGGACAGGGGTGGCTACACCTTC
TRBV30	NA	TRBJ1-6	NA	CAWSATGKPSPLHF	TGTGCCTGGAGTGCCACCGGGAAACCTTCACCCCTCCACTTT
TRBV28	TRBD2	TRBJ2-3	NA	CASTRGGPTDTQYF	TGTGCCAGCACCCGCGGGGGACCTACAGATACGCAGTATTTT
TRBV7-2	TRBD1	TRBJ2-3	NA	CASSLGTGRSLADTQYF	TGTGCCAGCAGCTTAGGGACAGGGAGGTCTTTGGCAGATACGCAGTATTTT
TRBV27	NA	TRBJ1-2	once	CASSIGGFGYGYTF	TGTGCCAGCTCGATTGGAGGGTTTGGTTATGGCTACACCTTC
TRBV28	NA	TRBJ1-1	NA	CASSLSVLERRTEAFF	TGTGCCAGCAGTTTATCAGTCCTGGAGCGGAGGACTGAAGCTTTCTTT
TRBV15	NA	TRBJ1-1	NA	CATSRGGQPMNTEAFF	TGTGCCACCAGCAGAGGCGGCCAGCCCATGAACACTGAAGCTTTCTTT
TRBV5-1	NA	TRBJ1-1	once	CASSIGWEAEAFF	TGCGCCAGCAGCATAGGGTGGGAGGCTGAAGCTTTCTTT